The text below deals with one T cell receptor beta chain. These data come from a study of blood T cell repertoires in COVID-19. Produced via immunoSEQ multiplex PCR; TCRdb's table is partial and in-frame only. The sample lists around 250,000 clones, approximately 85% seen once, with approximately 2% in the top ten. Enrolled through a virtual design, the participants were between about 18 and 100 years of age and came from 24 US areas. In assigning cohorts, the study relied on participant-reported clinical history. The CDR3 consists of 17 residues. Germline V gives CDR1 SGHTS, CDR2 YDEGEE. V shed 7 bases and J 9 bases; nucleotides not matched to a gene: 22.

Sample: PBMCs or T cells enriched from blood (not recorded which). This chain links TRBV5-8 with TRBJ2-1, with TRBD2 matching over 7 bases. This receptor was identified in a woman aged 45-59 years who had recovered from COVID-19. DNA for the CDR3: TGTGCCAGCCAACGACAGCCGAATGGCGGGAGATCCGGTGAGCAGTTCTTC. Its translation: CASQRQPNGGRSGEQFF.